The present T cell receptor beta chain was sequenced within a study of early T cells in non-severe SARS-CoV-2 infection. V gave up 6 bases and J gave up 2 bases, with 19 bases separating them. The CDR3 length is 15 residues. The germline V gene encodes CDR1 DFQATT and CDR2 SNEGSKA (reference sequence). This clonotype was recorded a few times. TCRdb re-called the 5' RACE reads through MiXCR, storing one row per CDR3 protein. The sample includes 90,000 to 100,000 distinct CDR3 sequences, around 13% of them seen just once. The V call is TRBV20-1, the J call TRBJ2-5, with D hard to call. Sequenced: whole blood. The TCR was taken from an adult who was a healthcare worker with PCR-confirmed SARS-CoV-2 infection or an uninfected control (not recorded which). The DNA of the CDR3 is TGCAGTGCGACCACCTCGATGGGCACACAAGAGACCCAGTACTTC. Translating gives CSATTSMGTQETQYF.